The 24 T cell receptor beta chains reported below all come from one sample, sequenced in a study of T cells in women clearing cervical HPV infection. Measured with immunoSEQ multiplex PCR; TCRdb has only the in-frame clones, and not every one. Recorded here are tens of thousands of clones; the top ten clones represent over 8.5%. The source material was blood buffy coat. All receptors come from a woman aged 18-69 years with a cervical HPV16 infection that either progressed to CIN3+ or cleared (not recorded which).

On this clone: The read terminates 3 residues ahead of where the CDR3 ends, so the germline J gene completes it. V and J are TRBV7-2 and TRBJ2-2; D is possibly TRBD1 (6 bases). This CDR3 has 15 amino acids. Trimming took off 1 base at V and 2 bases at J, with 8 bases between the two ends. CDR1 is SGHTA, CDR2 FQGNSA, per germline. The CDR3: CASSLGQVNTGELFF. The sequenced part of the CDR3 DNA is TGTGCCAGCAGCTTAGGACAGGTCAACACCGGGGAG.

About this clone: The read terminates 3 residues ahead of where the CDR3 ends, so the germline J gene completes it. This chain joins TRBV28 and TRBJ1-5, with 7 bases that match TRBD1. After removal of 4 bases from V and 2 bases from J, the junction contained 5 bases not matched to a gene. Per germline, CDR1 MDHEN and CDR2 SYDVKM. The CDR3 runs to 15 residues. Partial CDR3 DNA: TGTGCCAGCAGTTCTAGGGACAGTCGCAATCAGCCC. This codes for CASSSRDSRNQP. The complete CDR3 sequence is CASSSRDSRNQPQHF.

Regarding this clone: The read gets to within 3 residues of the CDR3 end, and the germline J gene fills in the rest. This chain connects TRBV5-1 to TRBJ1-1; possible D gene TRBD1, 5 bases. The CDR3 is 16 residues long. With 3 bases removed from V and 0 bases from J, the gap between germline ends came to 15 bases. Germline CDR1 SGHRS, CDR2 YFSETQ. The CDR3 here is CASSSTGGGVNTEAFF. CDR3 DNA, as far as it was read: TGCGCCAGCAGCTCGACGGGCGGGGGGGTGAACACTGAA.

The CDR3 DNA, read in part, is TGTGCCAGTAAACAAACCCCCGGACAGGGGACAACCTCCTATGGC. This codes for CASKQTPGQGTTSYG. The full CDR3 protein is CASKQTPGQGTTSYGYTF. This chain connects TRBV19 to TRBJ1-2; TRBD1 matches at 9 bases. Read coverage stops 3 residues before the CDR3 terminus; the germline J gene supplies the remainder. The CDR3 spans 18 residues. Per germline, CDR1 LNHDA and CDR2 SQIVND (reference sequence). V lost 7 bases and J lost 4; bases outside the gene matches: 19.

A word on this clone: Read data end 3 residues before the CDR3 end; the end is taken from the germline J gene. This sequence joins TRBV7-3 and TRBJ2-2; a weak D match, TRBD1 (5 bases). The V gene lost 0 bases and the J gene lost 6 bases, with 5 bases spanning the gap. The CDR3 length is 13 residues. Germline V CDR1 and CDR2: SGHTA, FQGTGA. The CDR3 spells CASSLTGAGELFF. CDR3 DNA, as far as it was read: TGTGCCAGCAGCTTAACAGGGGCCGGGGAG.

With respect to this clone: The CDR3 end is not reached by the read, which stops 3 residues before it; the germline J gene fills it in. The chain employs TRBV6-2 or TRBV6-3 and TRBJ1-5, with 7 bases aligning to TRBD1. This CDR3 comprises 14 residues. Germline V gene sequence: CDR1 MNHEY, CDR2 SVGEGT. J was trimmed by 7 bases and V by 7 bases; bases with no gene match: 10. The CDR3 region is CASKYDRAKQPQHF. The sequenced CDR3 bases are TGTGCCAGCAAGTACGACAGGGCCAAGCAGCCC.

On this clone itself: The CDR3 end is not reached by the read, which stops 3 residues before it; the germline J gene fills it in. The chain carries TRBV20-1 and TRBJ2-1, with 8 nucleotides matching TRBD2. Germline CDR1 is DFQATT and CDR2 is SNEGSKA (reference sequence). The CDR3 has 14 residues. Trimming removed 5 bases from V and 4 bases from J; junction bases left unmatched: 7. The sequenced CDR3 bases are TGCAGTGCTGACCGGGAGGGGAGGTACAATGAG. Its translation is CSADREGRYNE. The whole CDR3 sequence is CSADREGRYNEQFF.

A note on this clone: The read comes to an end 3 residues before the CDR3 does, leaving the germline J gene to fill in the end. This chain joins TRBV7-2 and TRBJ1-1; D possibly corresponds to TRBD1 (5 bases). The CDR3 is 13 residues long. The ends were cut back, 4 bases at V and 4 bases at J, with 10 bases in the middle. Germline V gene sequence: CDR1 SGHTA, CDR2 FQGNSA. Incomplete CDR3 DNA: TGTGCCAGCAGCTGGAGGGGCGGCACTGAA. Its protein product is CASSWRGGTE. The entire CDR3 sequence reads CASSWRGGTEAFF.

On this clone itself: The read ends 3 residues before the CDR3 terminus; that terminus is restored from the germline J gene. The chain joins TRBV7-6 to TRBJ2-1; a possible D gene is TRBD1 (5 bases). Germline CDR1 reads SGHVS; CDR2 reads FNYEAQ. V was clipped by 1 base and J by 9 bases, with 13 bases between them. There are 14 residues in the CDR3. Incomplete CDR3 DNA: TGTGCCAGCAGCTTAGAAGTAGGGGCCAGTGAG. Encoded protein: CASSLEVGASE. The whole CDR3 sequence is CASSLEVGASEQFF.

As for this clone: The observed sequence ends 3 residues before the CDR3 terminus, with the missing tail filled in from the germline J gene. The chain links TRBV2 to TRBJ2-5; 13 nucleotides align to TRBD2. Per germline, CDR1 SNHLY and CDR2 FYNNEI. Trimming removed 6 bases from V and 4 bases from J; junction bases left unmatched: 8. The CDR3 consists of 16 residues. CDR3 DNA, as far as it was read: TGTGCCAGCAGCAGGTGGACTAGCGGGAGCCGAGAGACC. Protein product: CASSRWTSGSRET. The entire CDR3 sequence reads CASSRWTSGSRETQYF.

Comments on this clone: Germline and junction disagree at one end, which may indicate a read error. The DNA ends 3 residues before the CDR3 does, and the rest of the CDR3 is filled in from the germline J gene. The gene calls are TRBV4-2 and TRBJ2-3; 10 bases line up with TRBD2. Germline lookup yields CDR1 LGHNA and CDR2 YNFKEQ. The CDR3 consists of 16 residues. Here the CDR3 reads CASSQESGGVTDTQYF. The CDR3 DNA, read in part, is TGCGCCAGCAGCCAAGAAAGCGGGGGGGTCACAGATACG.

Turning to this clone: The sequenced fragment ends 3 residues before the CDR3 boundary, so the rest is inferred from the germline J gene. The genes are TRBV7-2 and TRBJ2-1; TRBD2 aligns across 7 bases. The germline CDR1 and CDR2 sequences are SGHTA and FQGNSA. After removal of 1 base from V and 9 bases from J, the junction contained 9 bases not matched to a gene. This CDR3 comprises 15 residues. CDR3 bases read: TGTGCCAGCAGCTTAGGAGCTGGCGGGAGCGGTGAG. Its protein is CASSLGAGGSGE. The whole CDR3 protein is CASSLGAGGSGEQFF.

Concerning this clone itself: The read ends 3 residues shy of where the CDR3 ends; the end is completed using the germline J gene. This chain uses TRBV13 with TRBJ2-3, with D possibly TRBD2 on 7 matching bases. Germline V CDR1 and CDR2: PRHDT, FYEKMQ (reference sequence). This CDR3 is built from 13 residues. The CDR3 bases that were read are TGTGCCAGCAGCTCTGGGGGGGCGGAGACG. Translation gives CASSSGGAET. The full CDR3 reads CASSSGGAETQYF.

Regarding this clone: The read comes to an end 3 residues before the CDR3 does, leaving the germline J gene to fill in the end. V is TRBV18 and J is TRBJ1-2; 7 bases fit TRBD1. The germline V gene has CDR1 KGHSH and CDR2 LQKENI. The CDR3 has 15 amino acids. Trimming removed 5 bases from V and 2 bases from J; junction bases left unmatched: 8. CDR3 region: CASSTEGAGNYGYTF. The DNA read from the CDR3 is TGTGCCAGCTCAACGGAGGGGGCAGGCAACTATGGC.

On this clone: With the read ending 3 residues before the CDR3 end, the germline J gene is used to fill in that end. V usage is TRBV5-1 and J usage is TRBJ1-6; no clear D gene. Germline V CDR1 and CDR2: SGHRS, YFSETQ. V shed 4 bases and J shed 0 bases, with 14 bases lying between them. CDR3 length equals 17 residues. This CDR3 is CASSLARGVSYNSPLHF. Incomplete CDR3 DNA: TGCGCCAGCAGCCTCGCCCGAGGTGTCTCCTATAATTCACCC.

About this clone itself: The CDR3 extends 3 residues past the end of the read, so its final part is completed from the germline J gene. The chain recombines TRBV10-3 with TRBJ2-5; the match to TRBD1 covers 10 bases. This CDR3 spans 16 amino acids. The junction had 5 bases not matched to a gene; V was cut back by 3 bases and J by 1 base. Germline CDR1 is ENHRY and CDR2 is SYGVKD. CDR3 DNA (partial): TGTGCCATCAGTGAAACCGGGACAGGGGCCCAAGAGACC. Its protein is CAISETGTGAQET. The whole CDR3 region reads CAISETGTGAQETQYF.

This CDR3 reads CAWSVKGMDSPLHF. The sequenced part of the CDR3 DNA is TGTGCCTGGAGTGTAAAGGGGATGGATTCACCC. This rearrangement joins TRBV30 to TRBJ1-6, with D possibly TRBD1 on 5 matching bases. The read falls 3 residues short of the CDR3 end, and the missing part is taken from the germline J gene. The CDR3 runs 14 residues. V was cut by 0 bases and J by 8 bases, with 11 bases left in between. Per germline, CDR1 GTSNPN and CDR2 SVGIG (reference sequence).

Notes on this clone: The read comes to an end 3 residues before the CDR3 does, leaving the germline J gene to fill in the end. The chain has TRBV7-2 and TRBJ1-5; a possible D gene is TRBD1 (6 bases). The CDR3 contains 15 residues. V was pared by 5 bases and J by 3 bases, with 14 bases between. From germline, CDR1 is SGHTA and CDR2 FQGNSA. Partial CDR3 DNA: TGTGCCAGCAGCCCCCCGGGACACTACAATCAGCCC. Encoded protein: CASSPPGHYNQP. The whole CDR3 is CASSPPGHYNQPQHF.

About this clone itself: The read falls 3 residues short of the CDR3 end, and the missing part is taken from the germline J gene. The chain employs TRBV5-1 and TRBJ2-1, with 7 positions matching TRBD1. In germline, CDR1 is SGHRS, CDR2 YFSETQ. The CDR3 has 14 amino acids. V was pared by 0 bases and J by 6 bases, with 3 bases of the junction left unmatched. The CDR3 sequence is CASSLGDSSNEQFF. CDR3 bases read: TGCGCCAGCAGCTTGGGGGACAGTTCCAATGAG.

With regard to this clone: The read is 3 residues too short to cover the CDR3 end, so that end is filled in from the germline J gene. V and J are TRBV29-1 and TRBJ1-1, with TRBD1 matching over 7 bases. The CDR3 extends over 15 amino acids. Germline V gives CDR1 SQVTM, CDR2 ANQGSEA. V lost 4 bases and J lost 1; bases outside the gene matches: 9. The CDR3 spells CSVVFTGTANTEAFF. The sequenced part of the CDR3 DNA is TGCAGCGTTGTTTTTACCGGGACAGCGAACACTGAA.

A note on this clone: The CDR3 goes on 3 residues after the read ends, and that part is filled in from the germline J gene. J is TRBJ2-3 and V is TRBV7-8; D not resolved. Germline V lookup: CDR1 SGHVS, CDR2 FQNEAQ. V was shortened by 0 bases and J by 0 bases, with 16 bases between the two germline ends. CDR3 length: 18 residues. CDR3 DNA (partial): TGTGCCAGCAGCTTAGCTACAGATCCGCACCTAAGCACAGATACG. It is translated as CASSLATDPHLSTDT. The CDR3, in full, reads CASSLATDPHLSTDTQYF.

Details on this clone: The read halts 3 residues ahead of the CDR3 end, with the missing end drawn from the germline J gene. The chain recombines TRBV7-7 with TRBJ2-1; 8 nucleotides agree with TRBD1. Germline V gene data show CDR1 as SSHAT and CDR2 as FNYEAQ (reference sequence). J was trimmed by 6 bases and V by 5 bases; bases with no gene match: 9. The CDR3 has 15 residues. CDR3 DNA, as far as it was read: TGTGCCAGCAGCCCGGCCGGGACAGGTAGCAATGAG. Protein: CASSPAGTGSNE. The CDR3 in its entirety is CASSPAGTGSNEQFF.

A remark on this clone: The read gets to within 3 residues of the CDR3 end, and the germline J gene fills in the rest. The V call is TRBV7-6, the J call TRBJ1-4, with D hard to call. Germline CDR1 is SGHVS and CDR2 is FNYEAQ. The CDR3 length is 14 residues. The V gene lost 5 bases and the J gene lost 0 bases, with 7 bases spanning the gap. The covered CDR3 bases are TGTGCCAGCAGCCCCTTAACAACTAATGAAAAA. Translated, it gives CASSPLTTNEK. The full CDR3 sequence reads CASSPLTTNEKLFF.

Concerning this clone: The sequence runs out 3 residues before the end of the CDR3; the remainder is reconstructed from the germline J gene. The rearrangement uses TRBV20-1 and TRBJ2-1; 12 positions match TRBD1. Germline CDR1 DFQATT, CDR2 SNEGSKA (reference sequence). V trimming: 0 bases; J trimming: 5 bases; junction bases outside the gene matches: 5. The CDR3 spans 16 residues. CDR3 bases read: TGCAGTGCTAGAGATCCTGGGACAGGGGGCCACAATGAG. This codes for CSARDPGTGGHNE. The full CDR3 sequence reads CSARDPGTGGHNEQFF.